These 13 T cell receptor beta chains originate from one sample sequenced in a study of cytomegalovirus exposure and HLA in healthy donors. A multiplex PCR was run with 60 Vbeta primers and 13 Jbeta primers. Measured with immunoSEQ multiplex PCR; TCRdb has only the in-frame clones, and not every one. The sample includes some 95,000 clones, about 70% of them seen just once. Sequencing input: PBMCs. Every receptor here comes from a female donor in good health and CMV-seronegative.

This clone was seen only a few times. This chain links TRBV15 with TRBJ1-2; 12 nucleotides align to TRBD1. The ends lost 3 bases at V and 0 bases at J; junction bases unmatched: 8. This CDR3 contains 18 residues. From germline, CDR1 is LNHNV and CDR2 YYDKDF (reference sequence). The CDR3 DNA sequence: TGTGCCACCAGCAGCGGACCGGGACAGGGGGCATCTAACTATGGCTACACCTTC. Amino acids: CATSSGPGQGASNYGYTF. The full variable domain, in which reference TRBV15 and TRBJ1-2 provide the parts outside the CDR3, is DAMVIQNPRYQVTQFGKPVTLSCSQTLNHNVMYWYQQKSSQAPKLLFHYYDKDFNNEADTPDNFQSRRPNTSFCFLDIRSPGLGDTAMYLCATSSGPGQGASNYGYTFGSGTRLTVV.

The gene calls are TRBV7-9 and TRBJ2-5; TRBD1 matches at 9 bases. Germline CDR1 is SEHNR and CDR2 is FQNEAQ (reference sequence). The ends lost 2 bases at V and 5 bases at J; junction bases unmatched: 6. The CDR3 contains 15 residues. CDR3 sequence (DNA): TGTGCCAGCAGCTTAAACAGGGGGCGCCAGGAGACCCAGTACTTC. Protein sequence: CASSLNRGRQETQYF.

The rearrangement joins TRBV18 to TRBJ2-5; tentatively, D is TRBD1 (5 bases). The CDR3 extends over 15 amino acids. The germline V gene has CDR1 KGHSH and CDR2 LQKENI. V was trimmed by 0 bases and J by 1 base, leaving 9 bases between them. In DNA form, the CDR3 reads TGTGCCAGCTCACCACCCAGGACAAGCCAAGAGACCCAGTACTTC. Amino acid sequence: CASSPPRTSQETQYF.

The rearrangement uses TRBV25-1 and TRBJ1-1; unclear D gene. The CDR3 contains 15 residues. Germline-derived CDR1 and CDR2 are MGHDK and SYGVNS. V was pared by 3 bases and J by 3 bases, with 14 bases between. The CDR3 DNA is TGTGCCAGCAGTGAGCTGCGGGCGAGTGACACTGAAGCTTTCTTT. This gives the protein CASSELRASDTEAFF.

This rearrangement joins TRBV6-6 to TRBJ2-7, with 7 bases fitting TRBD1. The germline V gene encodes CDR1 MNHNY and CDR2 SVGAGI (reference sequence). This CDR3 contains 15 residues. Trimming cost V 0 bases and J 2 bases; bases outside gene matches: 4. This CDR3 reads CASSYSMTGPYEQYF. The CDR3 nucleotides are TGTGCCAGCAGTTACTCGATGACAGGGCCCTACGAGCAGTACTTC.

This sequence joins TRBV4-1 and TRBJ1-1; 10 bases match TRBD1. Germline V gives CDR1 MGHRA, CDR2 YSYEKL. The V segment lost 9 bases and the J segment 0 bases; nucleotides outside the gene matches: 10. This CDR3 is 16 amino acids long. The CDR3 here is CASGGTGANLNTEAFF. The CDR3 DNA is TGCGCCAGTGGGGGGACAGGGGCGAACCTGAACACTGAAGCTTTCTTT.

The chain employs TRBV5-1 and TRBJ2-7; tentatively, D is TRBD1 (6 bases). Trimming removed 1 base at V and 2 bases at J, with 10 bases between. The germline gives CDR1 SGHRS, CDR2 YFSETQ. The CDR3 loop spans 14 amino acids. CDR3 amino acids: CASSLSQGTYEQYF. CDR3 DNA: TGCGCCAGCAGCTTGTCACAGGGCACCTACGAGCAGTACTTC.

The V and J genes are TRBV5-6 and TRBJ2-1; TRBD2 might be the D (5 bases). V was shortened by 3 bases and J by 0 bases, with 10 bases between the two germline ends. Germline values: CDR1 SGHDT, CDR2 YYEEEE. This CDR3 region has 15 residues. CDR3 in amino acids: CASSSGLNSYNEQFF. The CDR3 DNA reads as TGTGCCAGCAGCTCGGGATTGAACTCCTACAATGAGCAGTTCTTC.

This clone appeared a single time. The chain uses TRBV27 and TRBJ2-1, with 12 bases lining up with TRBD2. Germline CDR1 MNHEY, CDR2 SMNVEV (reference sequence). Trimming at V came to 6 bases and at J to 8 bases, leaving 11 bases not matched to a gene. The CDR3 is made up of 16 amino acids. The CDR3 DNA reads as TGTGCCAGCAGCCGAGACTCGGGACTAGCGGGCTATGAGCAGTTCTTC. Its translation: CASSRDSGLAGYEQFF.

The rearrangement uses TRBV15 and TRBJ2-7; 7 positions match TRBD2. The junction had 11 bases not matched to a gene; V was cut back by 3 bases and J by 3 bases. Per the germline V gene, CDR1 is LNHNV and CDR2 is YYDKDF (reference sequence). The CDR3 length is 16 residues. CDR3 bases: TGTGCCACCAGCAGGGATTCCGGGACGGGGGGCTACGAGCAGTACTTC. Translation gives CATSRDSGTGGYEQYF.

V and J are TRBV4-2 and TRBJ2-1; D may be TRBD2 (6 bases). V dropped 0 bases and J dropped 2 bases, with 11 bases sitting between them. Germline values: CDR1 LGHNA, CDR2 YNFKEQ. The CDR3 covers 16 residues. The CDR3 sequence: CASSQDIGSAYNEQFF. The CDR3 coding sequence is TGTGCCAGCAGCCAAGATATCGGGAGTGCCTACAATGAGCAGTTCTTC.

The chain employs TRBV27 and TRBJ2-3; 9 nucleotides match TRBD2. The junction had 2 bases not matched to a gene; V was cut back by 7 bases and J by 3 bases. The CDR3 loop spans 13 amino acids. Germline V gene sequence: CDR1 MNHEY, CDR2 SMNVEV (reference sequence). CDR3 residues: CASKLAGTDTQYF. CDR3 coding DNA: TGTGCCAGCAAGCTAGCGGGAACAGATACGCAGTATTTT.

The chain is built from TRBV7-9 and TRBJ2-1, with no clear D. The V and J ends lost 5 bases and 4 bases respectively, with 6 bases between them. CDR3 length: 12 residues. Germline V gene data show CDR1 as SEHNR and CDR2 as FQNEAQ (reference sequence). Here the CDR3 reads CASSLKYNEQFF. The CDR3 coding sequence is TGTGCCAGCAGCCTTAAATACAATGAGCAGTTCTTC.